Included here is one T cell receptor beta chain sequence, with context. Germline V gene data show CDR1 as SGHTA and CDR2 as FQGNSA. J lost 6 bases, V lost 6 bases, and 10 bases had no gene match. This CDR3 is 15 amino acids long. This record comes from a study of blood T cell repertoires in COVID-19. The overall study: The samples span acute and convalescent COVID-19 from the United States, Italy and Spain. The analysed material was cDNA or gDNA that came from T cells, B-cell-depleted T cells, or PBMCs.

Per the original methods: Nucleated cell number was recorded as an estimate derived from reference gene primer amplification. Generated by immunoSEQ multiplex PCR, the TCRdb table keeps only in-frame clones and is missing some. Clone size and V and J calls were adopted from that table, with D and trimming inferred from the DNA. The sample comprises about 64,000 clones, approximately 91% of which are singletons, and 1.5% to 2% rests with the top ten. This clonotype was sampled from a human donor in a cohort sampled during active COVID-19. The source material was peripheral blood. This rearrangement joins TRBV7-2 to TRBJ2-2, with 7 bases that match TRBD2. CDR3 bases: TGTGCCAGCAGACTGGGAGGGAATGGGGCCGGGGAGCTGTTTTTT. It specifies CASRLGGNGAGELFF.